Presented here are 15 T cell receptor beta chains from one specimen sequenced in a study of spatial heterogeneity in lung cancer. Each CDR3 protein is one row after TCRdb ran MiXCR on the 5' RACE reads. The sample contains more than 45,000 distinct CDR3 sequences, roughly 5.7% of which appear only once. Regarding time point: sample taken at primary tumor resection. Whole RNA was taken from tumor, nontumor lung or frozen PBMC; it was then sequenced unsorted. The sequencing here drew on PBMCs, taken at surgery. These receptors were collected from a male donor with early-stage non-small cell lung cancer.

This clonotype has ten or more counts. The CDR3 sequence is CSVEALAGNYGYTF. Written as DNA, the CDR3 is TGCAGCGTTGAAGCTCTCGCAGGGAACTATGGCTACACCTTC. The rearrangement joins TRBV29-1 to TRBJ1-2; D is perhaps TRBD1 (5 bases). The germline V and J ends were trimmed by 1 base and 2 bases, with 11 bases remaining between them. This CDR3 is built from 14 residues. Germline V gene lookup returns CDR1 SQVTM and CDR2 ANQGSEA.

This clonotype appeared many times. The CDR3 DNA reads as TGCGCCAGCAGCTCATTCCCGGTGGGCCGAGGAAACACCATATATTTT. It yields the protein CASSSFPVGRGNTIYF. The J gene is TRBJ1-3, the V gene TRBV5-1; the D is unclear. The CDR3 consists of 16 residues. V gave up 3 bases and J gave up 4 bases, with 17 bases separating them. Per germline, CDR1 SGHRS and CDR2 YFSETQ.

Many counts were recorded for this clonotype. This chain connects TRBV5-5 to TRBJ2-1; D is undetermined. Per germline, CDR1 SGHKS and CDR2 YYEKEE (reference sequence). The CDR3 consists of 15 residues. The ends were cut back, 0 bases at V and 9 bases at J, with 16 bases in the middle. The CDR3 sequence is CASSLVDDPPGEQFF. CDR3 in DNA: TGTGCCAGCAGCTTGGTCGACGACCCGCCCGGTGAGCAGTTCTTC.

This clonotype was picked up many times. The gene calls are TRBV5-1 and TRBJ2-7; D is unresolved. Germline values: CDR1 SGHRS, CDR2 YFSETQ. Between the trimmed V and J ends, which lost 7 bases and 0 bases, there was a span of 11 bases. The CDR3 contains 13 residues. The CDR3 DNA is TGCGCCAGCCGCCTCACTGACTCCTACGAGCAGTACTTC. It translates to CASRLTDSYEQYF. The full variable domain, rest sourced from reference TRBV5-1 and TRBJ2-7, is KAGVTQTPRYLIKTRGQQVTLSCSPISGHRSVSWYQQTPGQGLQFLFEYFSETQRNKGNFPGRFSGRQFSNSRSEMNVSTLELGDSALYLCASRLTDSYEQYFGPGTRLTVT.

Turning to this clonotype: The final CDR3 position lacks the conserved phenylalanine or tryptophan, pointing to a likely read error. J is TRBJ2-3 and V is TRBV19; possibly TRBD2 for D (6 bases). V was clipped by 7 bases and J by 6 bases, with 17 bases between them. From germline, CDR1 is LNHDA and CDR2 SQIVND (reference sequence). This CDR3 has 14 residues. In nucleotides, the CDR3 is TGTGCCAGTACCGGGACTCGTTTCGCGGATACGCAGTATCTT. The encoded protein is CASTGTRFADTQYL.

At least ten counts were recorded for this clonotype. The V gene is TRBV29-1, the J gene TRBJ1-4; TRBD1 matches at 9 bases. Germline-derived CDR1 and CDR2 are SQVTM and ANQGSEA. CDR3 size: 14 residues. The V gene end was trimmed by 4 bases and the J gene end by 3 bases; junction bases not matched to a gene: 3. CDR3 coding DNA: TGCAGCGTTGGGACAGGGGTTGCTAATGAAAAACTGTTTTTT. It specifies CSVGTGVANEKLFF.

This clonotype occurred many times. CDR3 sequence: CASSRDRDGNEQFF. The DNA for the CDR3 is TGTGCCAGTAGCCGGGACAGGGATGGAAACGAGCAGTTCTTC. The rearrangement uses TRBV19 and TRBJ2-1; 9 positions match TRBD1. J was trimmed by 10 bases and V by 6 bases; bases with no gene match: 10. There are 14 residues in the CDR3. Per the germline V gene, CDR1 is LNHDA and CDR2 is SQIVND (reference sequence).

This clonotype was counted many times. The conserved final phenylalanine or tryptophan is absent from the CDR3, which likely points to a read error. The limits of the CDR3 on the DNA are not certain, so only TCRdb's listed CDR3 is given. The chain employs TRBV21-1 and TRBJ2-3; the table calls TRBD1, which could not be checked here. TRBV21-1 is tagged as a pseudogene. Inclusive of both ends, the CDR3 amounts to 8 amino acids. The CDR3 here is CASSTTGK.

This clonotype was seen many times. DNA of the CDR3: TGTGCCAGCAGCCCCCCGGGACTACCGTGGGATGAGCAGTTCTTC. Amino acids: CASSPPGLPWDEQFF. The chain uses TRBV7-2 and TRBJ2-1; 7 nucleotides line up with TRBD2. Trimming removed 5 bases from V and 8 bases from J; junction bases left unmatched: 12. Germline CDR1 is SGHTA and CDR2 is FQGNSA. The CDR3 is made up of 15 amino acids.

Ten or more counts support this clonotype. The rearrangement uses TRBV27 and TRBJ1-5; D remains unclear. Trimming shortened V by 6 bases and J by 5 bases, and 5 bases separated the two germline ends. The V gene's germline CDR1 is MNHEY and CDR2 SMNVEV (reference sequence). The CDR3 totals 11 residues. The CDR3 DNA sequence: TGTGCCAGCAGGCCGCATCAGCCCCAGCATTTT. This translates into CASRPHQPQHF.

This clonotype was recorded many times. The chain uses TRBV28 and TRBJ2-2, with 7 bases aligning to TRBD2. Germline assignment: CDR1 MDHEN and CDR2 SYDVKM. V lost 3 bases, J lost 3 bases, and 10 bases stayed unmatched. This CDR3 spans 17 amino acids. CDR3: CASSFPAGPPYTGELFF. The CDR3 bases are TGTGCCAGCAGTTTCCCAGCGGGACCCCCCTACACCGGGGAGCTGTTTTTT.

This clonotype was seen more than once but under ten times. The chain uses TRBV5-6 and TRBJ2-5; 10 nucleotides match TRBD2. The J segment lost 4 bases and the V segment lost 4 bases, leaving 10 bases of the junction unmatched. This CDR3 region has 16 residues. Germline V lookup: CDR1 SGHDT, CDR2 YYEEEE. CDR3 residues: CASSTPGLAGGETQYF. The CDR3 DNA follows: TGTGCCAGCAGCACACCTGGGTTAGCGGGAGGAGAGACCCAGTACTTC.

This clonotype was detected ten times or more. V is TRBV3-1 and J is TRBJ2-1; 8 bases fit TRBD1. Germline V lookup: CDR1 LGHDT, CDR2 YNNKEL (reference sequence). CDR3 length equals 14 residues. Germline trimming cut 4 bases from V and 6 bases from J; bases unmatched to any gene: 5. The CDR3 here is CASSLTGAINEQFF. For the CDR3, the DNA is TGTGCCAGCAGCCTGACAGGGGCCATCAATGAGCAGTTCTTC.

This clonotype came up a few times. Written as DNA, the CDR3 is TGTGCCAGCAGAACCACCCGGGACAGGGTCTACGAGCAGTACTTC. This translates into CASRTTRDRVYEQYF. The chain carries TRBV6-6 and TRBJ2-7, with TRBD1 matching over 9 bases. Per the germline V gene, CDR1 is MNHNY and CDR2 is SVGAGI (reference sequence). This CDR3 is 15 amino acids long. J gave up 3 bases and V 6 bases, and 9 bases lay outside the gene matches.

This clonotype came up once. The V call is TRBV28, the J call TRBJ1-2, with 11 bases that match TRBD1. The V segment lost 6 bases and the J segment 6 bases; nucleotides outside the gene matches: 6. The CDR3 has 14 residues. Germline lookup yields CDR1 MDHEN and CDR2 SYDVKM. CDR3 protein: CASRPGTGGHGYTF. CDR3 DNA sequence: TGTGCCAGCAGACCAGGGACAGGGGGACATGGCTACACCTTC.